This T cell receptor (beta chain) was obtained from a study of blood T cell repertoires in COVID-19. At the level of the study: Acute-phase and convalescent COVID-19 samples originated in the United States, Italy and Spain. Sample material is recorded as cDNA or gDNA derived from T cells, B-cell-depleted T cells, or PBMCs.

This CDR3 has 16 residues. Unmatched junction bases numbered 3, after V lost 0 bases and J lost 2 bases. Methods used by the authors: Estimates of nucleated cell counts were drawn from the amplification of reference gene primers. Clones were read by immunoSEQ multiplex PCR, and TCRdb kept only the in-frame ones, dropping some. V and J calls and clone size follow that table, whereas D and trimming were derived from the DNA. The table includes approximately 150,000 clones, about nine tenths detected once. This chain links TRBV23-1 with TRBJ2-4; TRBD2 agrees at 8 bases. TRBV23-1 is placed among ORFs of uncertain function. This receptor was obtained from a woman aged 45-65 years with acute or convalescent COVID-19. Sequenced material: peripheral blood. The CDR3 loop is CASSQSGGRTKNIQYF. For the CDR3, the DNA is TGCGCCAGCAGTCAATCGGGCGGGAGGACCAAAAACATTCAGTACTTC.